This T cell receptor (beta chain) was documented in a study of T cell responses to AZD1222 COVID-19 vaccine. The CDR3 runs 15 residues. V lost 5 bases, J lost 5 bases, and 15 bases lay in between. From germline, CDR1 is SGHTA and CDR2 FQGNSA. Broader study findings: Clonal diversity was possibly underestimated, and white British individuals and females predominated among donors. Per reports, nearly half of all spike-specific TCRs target regions that are unmutated in variants.

Repertoires were generated with immunoSEQ multiplex PCR, while TCRdb's copy carries only in-frame clones and drops some. Of about 66,000 clones detected, about 74% appear once; the ten largest clones hold over 3%. On this clone: Its antigen is undetermined.

This sequence was found in an adult who received the AZD1222 COVID-19 vaccine. V gene TRBV7-2 combines with J gene TRBJ2-2; tentative D call: TRBD2 (6 bases). Sample: peripheral blood, taken 28 days after the second AZD1222 dose. In DNA form, the CDR3 reads TGTGCCAGCAGCCCGGGACTCCTCCGGACCGGGGAGCTGTTTTTT. Amino acids: CASSPGLLRTGELFF.